Sequencing of this T cell receptor beta chain was carried out in a study of control samples from healthy donors and cancer patients. Some clones are missing from TCRdb's copy, which holds only in-frame ones; the method was immunoSEQ multiplex PCR. The table shows fewer than 130,000 clones, with 70% to 90% occurring only once. This sequence was found in a woman aged 60-75 years with lung cancer. The sample was PBMCs.

CDR3 bases: TGTGCCATCCCGGACGGTCAGAGGGGATATGGCTACACCTTC. This gives the protein CAIPDGQRGYGYTF. This chain joins TRBV10-3 and TRBJ1-2, with a possible D match to TRBD1 (5 bases). Trimming removed 8 bases from V and 5 bases from J, with 18 bases in between. This CDR3 has 14 residues. Germline CDR1 and CDR2: ENHRY and SYGVKD.